Within the sample, the clone carrying this T cell receptor (beta chain) is medium-sized (0.01 to 0.1%). The V end lost 7 bases, the J end lost 9 bases, and 25 bases lay between the germline ends. The CDR3 is made up of 16 amino acids. Looked up from germline, CDR1 is SGHVS and CDR2 is FQNEAQ. TCRdb independently ran MiXCR on the RT-PCR reads; one entry per CDR3 protein. The sample has 1,500 to 2,500 distinct CDR3 sequences, about 1.7% seen once. The data were obtained in a study of patients and donors after allogeneic stem cell transplantation. The clonotype was recovered from a human donor who was either an allogeneic HSCT recipient or a stem cell or donor lymphocyte infusion donor (not recorded which). It is not recorded whose cells these are; they may come from a transplant donor. This sequence joins TRBV7-8 and TRBJ2-1, with D possibly called TRBD1 or TRBD2 (5 bases each). The sequenced sample was blood, either unsorted or a sorted T cell fraction (not recorded which). CDR3 residues: CASNPGLGLGGGEQFF. CDR3 DNA sequence: TGTGCCAGCAACCCGGGGCTAGGCCTGGGTGGAGGTGAGCAGTTCTTC.